This paragraph reports one TCR beta chain. In its sample, this clone was seen a few times. This receptor's antigen is unknown. Per-nucleotide qualities are absent, and no much larger clonotype sits a single base away. Receptors were amplified or captured by the immunoSEQ multiplex PCR assay. TCRdb retrieved this table from immuneACCESS and kept in-frame rearrangements only. Not all clones are present; in checked studies, unresolved V genes account for under half, and no reason is known for the remainder. This sample holds around 29,000 clones; 85% to 95% were observed only once. The biggest ten clones account for over 4% of the sample. The CDR3, cysteine through phenylalanine, is 12 amino acids long. Only the CDR3 region is kept as DNA, spanning 36 bases read in frame from base 1. CDR1 and CDR2 are read off the germline V gene as SQVTM and ANQGSEA. The data derive from a study of technical replicates of blood from several donors (TCRdb year 2017).

Rearrangement joined TRBV29-1 to TRBJ1-1; a tentative D call is TRBD1 (5 bases match). The receptor's source is a human donor in good health. Some clones in this sample may be carry-over from other donors' samples. Specimen: PBMCs. The CDR3 corresponds to CSVTIGGAEAFF. The DNA sequence is as follows: TGCAGTGTGACCATCGGGGGAGCTGAAGCTTTCTTT.